Listed below are T cell receptor beta chains from one sample, sequenced in a study of blood T cell repertoires in COVID-19. The assay was immunoSEQ multiplex PCR, and TCRdb's table has in-frame clones only and misses some. There are about 230,000 clones in the sample; approximately 87% occur only once, and under 3% lies in the top ten. The sample taken for sequencing was peripheral blood. Receptors originate from a woman in her 70s with active or convalescent COVID-19. CDR3s include the opening cysteine and the closing phenylalanine or tryptophan. A D gene is named only where the DNA matches it firmly. For some rows the clone size is stated as once, few or many, or as a class when expanded; others skip it.

j_call clone_size v_call d_call cdr3_nt cdr3_aa
TRBJ2-3 . TRBV2 . TGTGCCAGCAGTGCGGGAATCACAGATACGCAGTATTTT CASSAGITDTQYF
TRBJ1-4 . TRBV15 TRBD1 TGTGCCACCAGCACCTACAGGGGAACTAATGAAAAACTGTTTTTT CATSTYRGTNEKLFF
TRBJ1-6 few TRBV3-1/TRBV3-2 TRBD1 TGTGCCAGCAGCCCACCGGGACAGAATTCACCCCTCCACTTT CASSPPGQNSPLHF
TRBJ2-7 . TRBV2 . TGTGCCAGCACGAACCCCCGCCTCGGCTCCTACGAGCAGTACTTC CASTNPRLGSYEQYF
TRBJ2-5 . TRBV2 . TGTGCCAGCCTCGGCTCAGGGACCCAGTACTTC CASLGSGTQYF
TRBJ2-3 . TRBV5-1 . TGCGCCAGCAGCTTGCTGACAGGCACAGATACGCAGTATTTT CASSLLTGTDTQYF
TRBJ2-1 . TRBV10-1 TRBD1 TGCGCCAGCAGTGAGGCCCCGGGACAGGCCCTCGAGCAGTTCTTC CASSEAPGQALEQFF
TRBJ1-1 few TRBV7-9 TRBD1 TGTGCCAGCAGCATAGGGACAGGGAATTTGAACACTGAAGCTTTCTTT CASSIGTGNLNTEAFF
TRBJ2-3 . TRBV27 . TGTGCCAGCAGTTTATCGGGGACATCCAGGGGCACAGATACGCAGTATTTT CASSLSGTSRGTDTQYF
TRBJ1-3 . TRBV3-1/TRBV3-2 . TGTGCCAGCAGCCAAGAGTACGGGGAAGGAAACACCATATATTTT CASSQEYGEGNTIYF
TRBJ2-1 once TRBV28 . TGTGCCAGCAGTTTCGCAGGCCACTACAATGAGCAGTTCTTC CASSFAGHYNEQFF
TRBJ1-3 once TRBV4-1 . TGCGCCAGCAGCCCCGCCGGCGGATCTGGTGGAAACACCATATATTTT CASSPAGGSGGNTIYF
TRBJ2-1 . TRBV2 . TGTGCCAGCAGTGAAGGGAGGAGCTCCTACAATGAGCAGTTCTTC CASSEGRSSYNEQFF
TRBJ1-3 . TRBV6-5 . TGTGCCAGCAGTTATTCCGCGACTACGGACACCATATATTTT CASSYSATTDTIYF
TRBJ1-1 . TRBV11-3 . TGTGCCAGCAGCTTAGCCGGACTAGGGTCTGAAGCTTTCTTT CASSLAGLGSEAFF
TRBJ1-1 . TRBV6-5 TRBD1 TGTGCCAGCAGACAGGGGGTAGACACTGAAGCTTTCTTT CASRQGVDTEAFF
TRBJ1-2 . TRBV11-2 . TGTGCCAGCAGCTTAGGGAGAGACTATGGCTACACCTTC CASSLGRDYGYTF
TRBJ1-2 . TRBV6-6 . TGTGCCAGCAGTACGGGGGGGGAAGACTATGGCTACACCTTC CASSTGGEDYGYTF
TRBJ2-5 once TRBV19 . TGTGCCAGTAGTATACAGGGCTATGGAGAGACCCAGTACTTC CASSIQGYGETQYF
TRBJ1-1 . TRBV5-4 TRBD1 TGTGCCAGCAGCCTTGACAGGGGTAACACTGAAGCTTTCTTT CASSLDRGNTEAFF
TRBJ2-5 . TRBV5-1 TRBD2 TGCGCCAGCAGCATATCACTAGCGGGGATCCAAGAGACCCAGTACTTC CASSISLAGIQETQYF
TRBJ1-5 . TRBV15 . TGTGCCAGCCAGGGTGGCAATCAGCCCCAGCATTTT CASQGGNQPQHF
TRBJ2-5 . TRBV30 . TGTGCCTGGAGTGTACAGGAGACCCAGTACTTC CAWSVQETQYF
TRBJ2-1 . TRBV18 . TGTGCCAGCTCACCGGCGGGTAATGAGCAGTTCTTC CASSPAGNEQFF
TRBJ1-5 . TRBV7-2 . TGTGCCAGCAGCTTAGGAGCACTCCTCAATCAGCCCCAGCATTTT CASSLGALLNQPQHF
TRBJ1-1 once TRBV14 . TGTGCCAGCAGCCCCGGGAGCACTGAAGCTTTCTTT CASSPGSTEAFF
TRBJ2-1 . TRBV29-1 . TGCAGCGTTGAGCGGAGCTCCTACAATGAGCAGTTCTTC CSVERSSYNEQFF
TRBJ2-3 . TRBV3-1/TRBV3-2 TRBD1 TGTGCCAGCAGCCAGGCAGGGGGCTCCGCTGCGCAGTATTTT CASSQAGGSAAQYF
TRBJ2-7 . TRBV28 TRBD2 TGTGCCAGCAGCAAGACTAGCGGATTCTCCTACGAGCAGTACTTC CASSKTSGFSYEQYF
TRBJ2-3 . TRBV9 TRBD2 TGTGCCAGCAGCGCCGGGACTAGCGATACGCAGTATTTT CASSAGTSDTQYF
TRBJ2-1 . TRBV20-1 TRBD2 TGCAGTGCTAGTATGGGACTAGGGTACAATGAGCAGTTCTTC CSASMGLGYNEQFF
TRBJ2-5 . TRBV28 TRBD1 TGTGCCAGCAGTTTAACCGGGACAGGCCAAGAGACCCAGTACTTC CASSLTGTGQETQYF
TRBJ2-7 . TRBV11-2 . TGTGCGTCTCGAGGGAGGAATCACTACGAGCAGTACTTC CASRGRNHYEQYF
TRBJ2-5 . TRBV15 . TGTGCCACCAGCCCCCGGGTGCGGGGCGGGGAGACCCAGTACTTC CATSPRVRGGETQYF
TRBJ2-2 . TRBV18 . TGTGCCAGCTCACCACGGATAGGCGGGACCACCGGGGAGCTGTTTTTT CASSPRIGGTTGELFF
TRBJ2-5 . TRBV5-4 TRBD1 TGTGCCAGCAGCCCCGACAGGGGGAGGTCGGAGACCCAGTACTTC CASSPDRGRSETQYF
TRBJ2-2 . TRBV7-2 TRBD1 TGTGCCAGCAGCCGGAAGACAGGGTCCGGATACGGGGAGCTGTTTTTT CASSRKTGSGYGELFF
TRBJ2-7 . TRBV5-4 TRBD2 TGTGCCAGCAGCTTCGGGACTAGTACGTACTTC CASSFGTSTYF
TRBJ2-1 . TRBV4-1 TRBD2 TGCGCCAGCAGCCAAGGGGTCGGGGGGAGCTCCTACAATGAGCAGTTCTTC CASSQGVGGSSYNEQFF
TRBJ1-1 . TRBV19 . TGTGCCAGTGTATCGTCAGAAGGGGGACAAACTGAAGCTTTCTTT CASVSSEGGQTEAFF
TRBJ2-1 . TRBV9 . TGTGCCAGCAGCCCGAGATTAGCGGCTACGTTAGGGCAGTTCTTC CASSPRLAATLGQFF
TRBJ2-3 . TRBV5-1 . TGCGCCAGCAGCTTGGAAACTGTTCCCTCACAGGGAGATACGCAGTATTTT CASSLETVPSQGDTQYF
TRBJ1-2 . TRBV24-1 . TGTGCCACCAGTGATACAGGGCAAGGTGATGGCTACACCTTC CATSDTGQGDGYTF
TRBJ2-3 . TRBV30 . TGTGCCTGGAGTGCCCGGGGGTTAGATACGCAGTATTTT CAWSARGLDTQYF
TRBJ2-3 once TRBV7-7 . TGTGCTAGCAGCTTAGGACATACAGATACGCAGTATTTT CASSLGHTDTQYF
TRBJ2-7 . TRBV15 TRBD1 TGTGCCACCAGCAGAGATTTCTCCGGGACAGGCCACTCCTACGAGCAGTACTTC CATSRDFSGTGHSYEQYF
TRBJ2-2 . TRBV5-1 TRBD2 TGCGCCAGCAGCGGTAGCGGGGGGCCGAACACCGGGGAGCTGTTTTTT CASSGSGGPNTGELFF
TRBJ2-5 . TRBV4-1 TRBD2 TGCGCCAGCAGCCTAGGACTAGCGGTAAACCAAGAGACCCAGTACTTC CASSLGLAVNQETQYF
TRBJ1-5 . TRBV12-3/TRBV12-4 . TGTGCCAGCACCACCCCGCCCGGTCAGCCCCAGCATTTT CASTTPPGQPQHF
TRBJ2-3 . TRBV3-1/TRBV3-2 . TGTGCCAGCAGCCCCAGGGCCCCCACGGATACGCAGTATTTT CASSPRAPTDTQYF
TRBJ1-5 . TRBV19 . TGTGCCAGTAGTACCCGGGAGGCGGATCAGCCCCAGCATTTT CASSTREADQPQHF
TRBJ1-5 . TRBV24-1 TRBD1 TGTGCCGCGGACAGGGAGGGGAGTGGCAATCAGCCCCAGCATTTT CAADREGSGNQPQHF
TRBJ2-3 . TRBV6-4 TRBD1 TGTGCCAGCCGGGACAGCAACACAGATACGCAGTATTTT CASRDSNTDTQYF
TRBJ2-6 . TRBV29-1 . TGCAGCGTTGCTACCGGGACTGGGGCCAACGTCCTGACTTTC CSVATGTGANVLTF
TRBJ1-4 . TRBV19 . TGTGCCAGTAGTATTTGGAGAGGTCTTGGAGAAAAACTGTTTTTT CASSIWRGLGEKLFF
TRBJ1-2 . TRBV5-6 . TGTGCCAGCAGCTTCCCACAGGTCTCCTATGGCTACACCTTC CASSFPQVSYGYTF
TRBJ1-1 . TRBV5-1 . TGCGCCAGCAGGGTCAGGGCTGAGAACACTGAAGCTTTCTTT CASRVRAENTEAFF
TRBJ2-2 . TRBV5-6 . TGTGCCAGCAGCTTAAGACGGGCGGGCACCGGGGAGCTGTTTTTT CASSLRRAGTGELFF
TRBJ2-6 . TRBV11-3 . TGTGCCAGCAGCTCGGTCCTCTCTGGGGCCAACGTCCTGACTTTC CASSSVLSGANVLTF